Listed below are T cell receptor beta chains from one sample, sequenced in a study of vaccination and CD4 T cells after COVID-19. A single record per CDR3 protein comes from TCRdb applying MiXCR to the PCR reads. Of tens of thousands of distinct CDR3 sequences in the sample, 30% to 45% are singletons; the top ten hold around 2.6%. No cognate antigen is known for these TCRs. Sample: CD4+ T cells from blood, cultured in vitro, taken about 7 months after SARS-CoV-2 vaccination. The origin of the receptors is a human donor who had recovered from COVID-19. Both conserved end residues are part of each CDR3. The D gene is left open where the match is weak. Some rows mark clone size as missing; the rest say once, few, many or name a class of expanded clone.

j_call: TRBJ2-1
clone_size: -
v_call: TRBV20-1
d_call: -
cdr3_nt: TGCAGTGCTAGACCATCCGGGACCACGAATGAGCAGTTCTTC
cdr3_aa: CSARPSGTTNEQFF

j_call: TRBJ2-3
clone_size: -
v_call: TRBV28
d_call: -
cdr3_nt: TGTGCCAGTACTAGCACAGATACGCAGTATTTT
cdr3_aa: CASTSTDTQYF

j_call: TRBJ1-1
clone_size: -
v_call: TRBV11-2
d_call: -
cdr3_nt: TGTGCCAGCAGCGCCGGACGGTACTTCGGAGCTTTCTTT
cdr3_aa: CASSAGRYFGAFF

j_call: TRBJ1-1
clone_size: few
v_call: TRBV20-1
d_call: -
cdr3_nt: TGCAGTGCTAGAGCAGGGGCCAACACTGAAGCTTTCTTT
cdr3_aa: CSARAGANTEAFF

j_call: TRBJ2-1
clone_size: -
v_call: TRBV7-9
d_call: -
cdr3_nt: TGTGCCAGCAGCGTTTCCACTAGAAACGATGAGCAGTTCTTC
cdr3_aa: CASSVSTRNDEQFF

j_call: TRBJ1-6
clone_size: -
v_call: TRBV6-1
d_call: TRBD1
cdr3_nt: TGTGCCAGCAGGCTCCGGGACAGCACGTTCGGGTCACCCCTCCACTTT
cdr3_aa: CASRLRDSTFGSPLHF

j_call: TRBJ1-5
clone_size: -
v_call: TRBV20-1
d_call: -
cdr3_nt: TGCAGTGCTAGAGGGGTACGGGGGGATCAGCCCCAGCATTTT
cdr3_aa: CSARGVRGDQPQHF

j_call: TRBJ1-1
clone_size: -
v_call: TRBV20-1
d_call: TRBD1
cdr3_nt: TGCAGTGCTAGCCAGGGACAGATGAACACTGAAGCTTTCTTT
cdr3_aa: CSASQGQMNTEAFF

j_call: TRBJ1-1
clone_size: few
v_call: TRBV19
d_call: TRBD1
cdr3_nt: TGTGCCAGTAGTCCCTCGACAGGGACTGAAGCTTTCTTT
cdr3_aa: CASSPSTGTEAFF

j_call: TRBJ1-1
clone_size: -
v_call: TRBV5-4
d_call: -
cdr3_nt: TGTGCCAGCAGGGACCCTGGGACCATGAACACTGAAGCTTTCTTT
cdr3_aa: CASRDPGTMNTEAFF

j_call: TRBJ2-3
clone_size: few
v_call: TRBV6-1
d_call: TRBD2
cdr3_nt: TGTGCCAGCAGGAGGGCGGGAGGGGGAGATACGCAGTATTTT
cdr3_aa: CASRRAGGGDTQYF

j_call: TRBJ2-3
clone_size: -
v_call: TRBV27
d_call: TRBD2
cdr3_nt: TGTGCCAGCAGTTCCTATCCGAAGAGGACTAGCGGGAGATCAGATACGCAGTATTTT
cdr3_aa: CASSSYPKRTSGRSDTQYF

j_call: TRBJ2-2
clone_size: -
v_call: TRBV11-2
d_call: -
cdr3_nt: TGTGCCAGCAGCTTAGGCAGGGCCGCCGGGGAGCTGTTTTTT
cdr3_aa: CASSLGRAAGELFF

j_call: TRBJ2-1
clone_size: -
v_call: TRBV19
d_call: -
cdr3_nt: TGTGCCAGTAGTCAAGTCAGGGATGAGCAGTTCTTC
cdr3_aa: CASSQVRDEQFF

j_call: TRBJ2-3
clone_size: -
v_call: TRBV27
d_call: -
cdr3_nt: TGTGCCAGCAGTTTGAGAGACTCAGATACGCAGTATTTT
cdr3_aa: CASSLRDSDTQYF

j_call: TRBJ1-1
clone_size: -
v_call: TRBV15
d_call: -
cdr3_nt: TGTGCCACCAGCAGGTCGGGAAACACTGAAGCTTTCTTT
cdr3_aa: CATSRSGNTEAFF

j_call: TRBJ2-2
clone_size: -
v_call: TRBV7-9
d_call: TRBD1
cdr3_nt: TGTGCTCATCTTGGAGGACAGGGGGCCACCGGGGAGCTGTTTTTT
cdr3_aa: CAHLGGQGATGELFF

j_call: TRBJ2-1
clone_size: -
v_call: TRBV12-3/TRBV12-4
d_call: -
cdr3_nt: TGTGCCAGCAGTTTATCTACTCGAGCGAATGAGCAGTTCTTC
cdr3_aa: CASSLSTRANEQFF

j_call: TRBJ2-1
clone_size: -
v_call: TRBV6-2/TRBV6-3
d_call: -
cdr3_nt: TGTGCCAGCGGGAACTTTGGGGGGAATGAGCAGTTCTTC
cdr3_aa: CASGNFGGNEQFF

j_call: TRBJ2-3
clone_size: -
v_call: TRBV25-1
d_call: TRBD2
cdr3_nt: TGTGCCAGCAGTGGGGGAGGACTAGCGGGAGTCACAGATACGCAGTATTTT
cdr3_aa: CASSGGGLAGVTDTQYF

j_call: TRBJ1-5
clone_size: -
v_call: TRBV19
d_call: -
cdr3_nt: TGTGCCAGTAGTACAGGGACCGGGTACCACAGCAATCAGCCCCAGCATTTT
cdr3_aa: CASSTGTGYHSNQPQHF

j_call: TRBJ2-2
clone_size: few
v_call: TRBV2
d_call: -
cdr3_nt: TGTGCCAGCAGGGGCGACCTGCAGGGGGAGCTGTTTTTT
cdr3_aa: CASRGDLQGELFF

j_call: TRBJ1-1
clone_size: few
v_call: TRBV21-1
d_call: -
cdr3_nt: TGTGCCAGCAGCAAAGACAGGGGAGCTTTCTTT
cdr3_aa: CASSKDRGAFF

j_call: TRBJ2-1
clone_size: -
v_call: TRBV7-3
d_call: TRBD2
cdr3_nt: TGTGCCAGCAGCTTAATAGCGGGAGTTTTCAATGAGCAGTTCTTC
cdr3_aa: CASSLIAGVFNEQFF

j_call: TRBJ2-3
clone_size: few
v_call: TRBV28
d_call: TRBD2
cdr3_nt: TGTGCCAGCAGTCTTCCTGGGGCGGGAGCTTTAAGCACAGATACGCAGTATTTT
cdr3_aa: CASSLPGAGALSTDTQYF

j_call: TRBJ1-5
clone_size: few
v_call: TRBV24-1
d_call: TRBD1
cdr3_nt: TGTGCCACCAGTGATGCGGGACAGCAATATAGCAATCAGCCCCAGCATTTT
cdr3_aa: CATSDAGQQYSNQPQHF

j_call: TRBJ2-4
clone_size: few
v_call: TRBV6-2/TRBV6-3
d_call: -
cdr3_nt: TGTGCCAGCAGTTACTCAGAGGAGGGTTTCAAGTACTTC
cdr3_aa: CASSYSEEGFKYF

j_call: TRBJ2-1
clone_size: -
v_call: TRBV6-2/TRBV6-3
d_call: TRBD2
cdr3_nt: TGTGCCAGCAGTTACTCGATAGCGGGAGGACGCTCCTACAATGAGCAGTTCTTC
cdr3_aa: CASSYSIAGGRSYNEQFF